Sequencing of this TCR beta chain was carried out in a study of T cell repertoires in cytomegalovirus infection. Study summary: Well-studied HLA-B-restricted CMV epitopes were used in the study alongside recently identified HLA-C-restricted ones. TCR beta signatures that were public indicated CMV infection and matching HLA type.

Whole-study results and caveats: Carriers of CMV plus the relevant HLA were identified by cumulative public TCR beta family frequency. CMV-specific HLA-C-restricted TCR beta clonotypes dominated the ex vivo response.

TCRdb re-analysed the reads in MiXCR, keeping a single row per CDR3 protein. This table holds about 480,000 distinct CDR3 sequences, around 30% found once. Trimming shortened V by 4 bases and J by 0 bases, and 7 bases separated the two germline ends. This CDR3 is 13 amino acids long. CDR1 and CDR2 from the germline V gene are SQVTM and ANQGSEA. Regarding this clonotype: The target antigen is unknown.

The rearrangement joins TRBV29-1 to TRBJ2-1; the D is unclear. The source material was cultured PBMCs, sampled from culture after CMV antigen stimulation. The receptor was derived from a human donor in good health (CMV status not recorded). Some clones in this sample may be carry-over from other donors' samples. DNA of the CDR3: TGCAGCGTTGTGACGAGCTCCTACAATGAGCAGTTCTTC. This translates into CSVVTSSYNEQFF.